This TCR beta chain stems from a study of T cell responses to AZD1222 COVID-19 vaccine. Germline V gene data show CDR1 as SGHDT and CDR2 as YYEEEE. The CDR3 totals 13 residues. Trimming removed 4 bases from V and 4 bases from J, with 10 bases in between. Regarding the study as a whole: When two AZD1222 doses had been given, Spike-specific TCR breadth and depth rose. Across spike, vaccine-associated CD4 TCRs were found, dominant at 160-218 and 743-854. Without day 14 samples, only post-peak T cell repertoires were studied. Targeting of unmutated variant regions was reportedly seen in nearly half of spike-specific TCRs.

The repertoire was sequenced with immunoSEQ multiplex PCR; TCRdb's copy has only in-frame clones and lacks some. Here the sample spans 130,000 to 150,000 clones, about 81% being singletons. As concerns this clone: Its matching antigen is unknown.

Sequencing was performed on peripheral blood, taken on day 0 of MenACWY control vaccination. The chain has TRBV5-6 and TRBJ2-3; a possible D gene is TRBD1 (6 bases). This TCR was recovered from an adult in good health. This CDR3 is CASSPRGPDTQYF. The CDR3 DNA is TGTGCCAGCAGCCCCAGGGGACCAGATACGCAGTATTTT.